These 3 T cell receptor beta chains came from one sample sequenced in a study of shared clonotypes between healthy human individuals. TCRdb's copy holds only in-frame clones and misses some; the assay was immunoSEQ multiplex PCR. The repertoire holds approximately 2.5 million clones, with roughly nine tenths as singletons. Sequencing input: naive CD4+ T cells sorted from blood. Documented subset: CD45RA+ positively selected. The receptors originated from a young man in good health.

This sequence joins TRBV9 and TRBJ2-7; D possibly matches TRBD1 or TRBD2 (5 bases each). This CDR3 comprises 15 residues. V was shortened by 4 bases and J by 2 bases, with 16 bases between the two germline ends. Germline loops: CDR1 SGDLS, CDR2 YYNGEE. In DNA, the CDR3 is TGTGCCAGCAGCCTAGGGACGGACCCCCCCTACGAGCAGTACTTC. Translation gives CASSLGTDPPYEQYF.

This chain connects TRBV28 to TRBJ2-7; D is perhaps TRBD2 (5 bases). Germline V CDR1 and CDR2: MDHEN, SYDVKM. The CDR3 runs to 13 residues. The V end was cut by 6 bases, the J end by 0 bases, with 9 bases between. The DNA of the CDR3 is TGTGCCAGCAGGACGGGGTTCTCCTACGAGCAGTACTTC. Translation: CASRTGFSYEQYF.

The J gene is TRBJ1-5, the V gene TRBV19, with TRBD1 identical over 7 bases. Germline lookup yields CDR1 LNHDA and CDR2 SQIVND (reference sequence). The CDR3 is 16 amino acids. The ends lost 7 bases at V and 6 bases at J; junction bases unmatched: 15. Here the CDR3 reads CASTPRSAQGGQPQHF. DNA for the CDR3: TGTGCCAGTACCCCCCGGTCCGCTCAGGGGGGTCAGCCCCAGCATTTT.